This TCR beta chain was identified in a study of cytomegalovirus exposure and HLA in healthy donors. Findings of the study overall: In a later analysis, across HLA loci, associated TCR counts were highest for DRB1, lowest for HLA-C. Reportedly, a later analysis found an Asian-associated ancestry cluster had fewer N-insertions than the roughly 670-donor mean.

Points on this clone: Its antigen remains unidentified.

There was no recording of CMV serostatus for this donor. Researchers ran the PCR with 60 Vbeta and 13 Jbeta primers. Clones were read by immunoSEQ multiplex PCR, and TCRdb kept only the in-frame ones, dropping some. The sample lists 80,000 to 95,000 clones, around 64% occurring once. Trimming left V 6 bases short and J 0 bases short, with 15 bases between. The CDR3 length is 16 residues. Germline V gene lookup returns CDR1 MNHNY and CDR2 SVGAGI (reference sequence). The chain carries TRBV6-6 and TRBJ2-1; D unresolved. The receptor's source is a human donor in good health. Material: PBMCs. CDR3 coding DNA: TGTGCCAGCAGCCGCTCTCATCAGTCCTCCTACAATGAGCAGTTCTTC. It specifies CASSRSHQSSYNEQFF.